This T cell receptor (beta chain) was profiled in a study of T cell responses to AZD1222 COVID-19 vaccine. This table comes from immunoSEQ multiplex PCR, and its TCRdb copy is limited to in-frame clones, with some not included. The sample lists some 79,000 clones, 75% to 90% occurring once. Per the germline V gene, CDR1 is LNHDA and CDR2 is SQIVND (reference sequence). The CDR3 length is 15 residues. Trimming took off 6 bases at V and 0 bases at J, with 12 bases between the two ends. Concerning this clone itself: The antigen is not known.

Study outcomes and limitations: Sampled repertoires all dated from after the peak T cell response. It should be noted that donors were predominantly white British and more often female, and clonal diversity was possibly underestimated. Unmutated regions of variants are reportedly targeted by nearly half of spike-specific TCRs.

This TCR was recovered from an adult who received the AZD1222 COVID-19 vaccine. The specimen was peripheral blood, collected 28 days after the second AZD1222 dose. V gene TRBV19 combines with J gene TRBJ1-3, with a tentative D call TRBD1 (5 bases). CDR3 in DNA: TGTGCCAGTAGGTTGGGACTAAGCTCTGGAAACACCATATATTTT. The encoded protein is CASRLGLSSGNTIYF.